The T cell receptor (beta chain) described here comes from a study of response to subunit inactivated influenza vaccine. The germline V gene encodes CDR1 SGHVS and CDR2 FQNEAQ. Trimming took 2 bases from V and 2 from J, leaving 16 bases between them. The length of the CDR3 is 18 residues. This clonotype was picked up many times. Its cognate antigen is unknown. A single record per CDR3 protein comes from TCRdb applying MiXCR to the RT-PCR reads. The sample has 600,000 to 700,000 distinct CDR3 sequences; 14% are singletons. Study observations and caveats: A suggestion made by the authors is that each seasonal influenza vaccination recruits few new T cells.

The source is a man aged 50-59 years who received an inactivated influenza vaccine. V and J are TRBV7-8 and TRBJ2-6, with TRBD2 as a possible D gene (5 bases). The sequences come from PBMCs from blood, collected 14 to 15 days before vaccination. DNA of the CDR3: TGTGCCAGCAGCTTACGGGAAGGAAGATTCGCTGGGGCCAACGTCCTGACTTTC. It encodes CASSLREGRFAGANVLTF.